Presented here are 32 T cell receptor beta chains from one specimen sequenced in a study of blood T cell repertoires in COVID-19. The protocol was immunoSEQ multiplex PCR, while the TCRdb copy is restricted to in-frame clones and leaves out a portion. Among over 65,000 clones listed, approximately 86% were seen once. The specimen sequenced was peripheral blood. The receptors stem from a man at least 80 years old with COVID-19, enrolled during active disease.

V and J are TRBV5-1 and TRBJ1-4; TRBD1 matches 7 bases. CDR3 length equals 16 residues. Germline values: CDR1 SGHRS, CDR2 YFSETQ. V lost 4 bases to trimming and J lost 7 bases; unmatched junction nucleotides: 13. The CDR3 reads CASSPTGTASSEKLFF. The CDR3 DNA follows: TGCGCCAGCAGCCCAACCGGGACAGCCTCGAGTGAAAAACTGTTTTTT.

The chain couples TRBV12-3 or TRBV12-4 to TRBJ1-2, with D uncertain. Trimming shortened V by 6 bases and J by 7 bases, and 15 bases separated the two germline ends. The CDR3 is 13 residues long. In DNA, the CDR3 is TGTGCCAGCAGCTTACTCCCTGAGGGTGGCTACACCTTC. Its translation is CASSLLPEGGYTF.

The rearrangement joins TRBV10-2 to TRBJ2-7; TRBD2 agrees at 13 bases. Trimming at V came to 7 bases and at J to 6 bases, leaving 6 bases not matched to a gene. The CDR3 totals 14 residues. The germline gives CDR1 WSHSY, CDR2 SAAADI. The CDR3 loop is CASKRTSGGLEQYF. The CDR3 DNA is TGCGCCAGCAAAAGGACTAGCGGGGGACTCGAGCAGTACTTC.

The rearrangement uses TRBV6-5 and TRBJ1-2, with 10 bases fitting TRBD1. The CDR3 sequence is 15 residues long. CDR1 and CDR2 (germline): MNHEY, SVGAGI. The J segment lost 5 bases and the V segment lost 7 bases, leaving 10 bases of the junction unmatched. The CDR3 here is CASTSRRDRGYGYTF. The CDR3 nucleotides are TGTGCCAGCACCTCACGCAGGGACAGGGGTTATGGCTACACCTTC.

The CDR3 DNA reads TGTGCCAGCTCACCGCCGGGACAGGAGAACACTGAAGCTTTCTTT. Protein: CASSPPGQENTEAFF. The chain recombines TRBV18 with TRBJ1-1, with 8 bases fitting TRBD1. This CDR3 is 15 amino acids long. Germline V gene sequence: CDR1 KGHSH, CDR2 LQKENI. J was trimmed by 1 base and V by 3 bases; bases with no gene match: 4.

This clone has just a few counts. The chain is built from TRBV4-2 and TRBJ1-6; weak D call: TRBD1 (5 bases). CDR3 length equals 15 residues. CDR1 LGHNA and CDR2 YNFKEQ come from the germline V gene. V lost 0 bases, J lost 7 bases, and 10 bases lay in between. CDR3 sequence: CASSQESQGNSPLHF. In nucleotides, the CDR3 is TGTGCCAGCAGCCAAGAGAGCCAGGGCAATTCACCCCTCCACTTT.

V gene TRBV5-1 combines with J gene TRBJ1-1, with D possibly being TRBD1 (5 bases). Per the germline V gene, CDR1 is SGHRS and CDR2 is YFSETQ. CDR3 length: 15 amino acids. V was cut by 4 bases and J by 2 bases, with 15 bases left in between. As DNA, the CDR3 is TGCGCCAGCAGCCCCATCTGGGGACTTAACACTGAAGCTTTCTTT. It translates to CASSPIWGLNTEAFF.

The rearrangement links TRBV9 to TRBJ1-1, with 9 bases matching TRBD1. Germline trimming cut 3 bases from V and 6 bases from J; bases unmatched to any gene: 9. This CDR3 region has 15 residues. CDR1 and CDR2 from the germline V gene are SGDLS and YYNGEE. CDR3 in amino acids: CASSATGGPRSEAFF. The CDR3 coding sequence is TGTGCCAGCAGCGCCACAGGGGGCCCGAGGTCTGAAGCTTTCTTT.

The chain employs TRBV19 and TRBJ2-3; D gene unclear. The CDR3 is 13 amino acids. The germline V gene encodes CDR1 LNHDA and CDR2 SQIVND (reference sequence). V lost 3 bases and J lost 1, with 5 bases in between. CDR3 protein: CASSMGRTDTQYF. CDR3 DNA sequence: TGTGCCAGTAGTATGGGCCGCACAGATACGCAGTATTTT.

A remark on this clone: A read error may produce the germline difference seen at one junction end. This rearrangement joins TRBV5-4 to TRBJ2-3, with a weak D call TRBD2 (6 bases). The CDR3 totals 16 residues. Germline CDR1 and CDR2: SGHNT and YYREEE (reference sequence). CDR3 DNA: TGTGCCAGCAACTTGGAACTAGCAGTAAGCACAGATACGCAGTATTTT. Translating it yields CASNLELAVSTDTQYF.

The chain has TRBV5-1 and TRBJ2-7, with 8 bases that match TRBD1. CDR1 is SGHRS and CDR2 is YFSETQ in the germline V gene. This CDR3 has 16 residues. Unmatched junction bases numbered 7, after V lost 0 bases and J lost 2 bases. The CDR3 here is CASSLATGQGPYEQYF. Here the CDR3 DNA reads TGCGCCAGCAGCTTGGCCACCGGACAGGGTCCCTACGAGCAGTACTTC.

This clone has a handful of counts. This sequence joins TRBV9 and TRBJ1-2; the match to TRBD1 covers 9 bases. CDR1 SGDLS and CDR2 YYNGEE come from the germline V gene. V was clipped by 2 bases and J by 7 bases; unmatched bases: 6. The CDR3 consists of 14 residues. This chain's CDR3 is CASSVGQGSVGYTF. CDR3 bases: TGTGCCAGCAGCGTCGGACAGGGGTCTGTTGGCTACACCTTC.

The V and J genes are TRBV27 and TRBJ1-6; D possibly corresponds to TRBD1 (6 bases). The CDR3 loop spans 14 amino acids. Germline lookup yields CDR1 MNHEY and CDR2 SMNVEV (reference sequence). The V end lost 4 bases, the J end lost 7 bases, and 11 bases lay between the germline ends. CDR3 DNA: TGTGCCAGCAGTTCATACAGGGAAAATTCACCCCTCCACTTT. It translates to CASSSYRENSPLHF.

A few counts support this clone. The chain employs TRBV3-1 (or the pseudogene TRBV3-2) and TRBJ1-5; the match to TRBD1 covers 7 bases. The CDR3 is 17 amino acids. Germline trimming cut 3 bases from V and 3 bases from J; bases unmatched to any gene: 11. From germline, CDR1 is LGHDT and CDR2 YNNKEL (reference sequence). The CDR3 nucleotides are TGTGCCAGCAGCCACTCAAAAGGGGGCAGGCACAATCAGCCCCAGCATTTT. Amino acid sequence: CASSHSKGGRHNQPQHF.

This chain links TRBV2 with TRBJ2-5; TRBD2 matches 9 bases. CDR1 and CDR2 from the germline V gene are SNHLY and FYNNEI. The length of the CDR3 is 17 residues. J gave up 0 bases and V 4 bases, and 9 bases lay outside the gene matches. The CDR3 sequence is CASSGGGAGGYQETQYF. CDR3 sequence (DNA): TGTGCCAGCAGTGGGGGTGGCGCGGGGGGGTACCAAGAGACCCAGTACTTC.

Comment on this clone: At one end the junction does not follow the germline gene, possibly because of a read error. The CDR3 DNA follows: TGTGCCAGCAGCGTAGACAGGGGGCTCGGCTACTATGGCTACACCTTC. It is translated as CASSVDRGLGYYGYTF. The chain joins TRBV11-3 to TRBJ1-2, with 10 bases lining up with TRBD1. CDR1 SGHNT and CDR2 YENEEA come from the germline V gene. The CDR3 spans 16 residues.

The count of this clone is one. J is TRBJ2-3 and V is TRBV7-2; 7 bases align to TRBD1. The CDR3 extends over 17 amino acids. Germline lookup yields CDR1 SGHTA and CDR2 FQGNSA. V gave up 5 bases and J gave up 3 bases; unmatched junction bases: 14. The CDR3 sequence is CASSQRGLGARTDTQYF. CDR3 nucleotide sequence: TGTGCCAGCAGCCAAAGGGGGCTAGGGGCAAGGACAGATACGCAGTATTTT.

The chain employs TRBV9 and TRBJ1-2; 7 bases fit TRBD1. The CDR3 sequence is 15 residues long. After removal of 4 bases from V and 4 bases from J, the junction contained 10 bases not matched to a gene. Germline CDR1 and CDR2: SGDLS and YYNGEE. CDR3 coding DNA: TGTGCCAGCAGCCGGACAGGTAGTGTAGGCTATGGCTACACCTTC. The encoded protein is CASSRTGSVGYGYTF.

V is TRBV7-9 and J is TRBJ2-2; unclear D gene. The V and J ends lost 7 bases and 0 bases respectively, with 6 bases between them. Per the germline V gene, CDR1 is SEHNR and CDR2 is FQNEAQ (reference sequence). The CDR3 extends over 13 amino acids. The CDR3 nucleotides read TGTGCCAGCATGCAGGCGAACACCGGGGAGCTGTTTTTT. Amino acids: CASMQANTGELFF. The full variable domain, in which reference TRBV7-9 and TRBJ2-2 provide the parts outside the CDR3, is DTGVSQNPRHKITKRGQNVTFRCDPISEHNRLYWYRQTLGQGPEFLTYFQNEAQLEKSRLLSDRFSAERPKGSFSTLEIQRTEQGDSAMYLCASMQANTGELFFGEGSRLTVL.

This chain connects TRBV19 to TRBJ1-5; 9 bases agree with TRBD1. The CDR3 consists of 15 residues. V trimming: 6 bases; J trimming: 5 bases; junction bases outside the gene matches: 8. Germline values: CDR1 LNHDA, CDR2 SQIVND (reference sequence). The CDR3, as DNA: TGTGCCAGTAGGATGGTAACAGGGGGCTATCAGCCCCAGCATTTT. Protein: CASRMVTGGYQPQHF.

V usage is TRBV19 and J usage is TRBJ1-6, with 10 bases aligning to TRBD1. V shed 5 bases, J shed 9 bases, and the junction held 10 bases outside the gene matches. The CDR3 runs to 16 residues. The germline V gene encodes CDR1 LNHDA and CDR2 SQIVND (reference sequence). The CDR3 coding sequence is TGTGCCAGTAGTGCCCATTCCGACAGGGGGCCTTCACCCCTCCACTTT. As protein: CASSAHSDRGPSPLHF.

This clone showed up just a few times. The CDR3 loop is CASSPGRGERNQPQHF. In DNA form, the CDR3 reads TGCGCCAGCAGCCCTGGGCGGGGGGAACGCAATCAGCCCCAGCATTTT. This chain connects TRBV4-1 to TRBJ1-5; maybe TRBD1 (5 bases). Trimming took 4 bases from V and 2 from J, leaving 15 bases between them. Germline V lookup: CDR1 MGHRA, CDR2 YSYEKL. This CDR3 contains 16 residues.

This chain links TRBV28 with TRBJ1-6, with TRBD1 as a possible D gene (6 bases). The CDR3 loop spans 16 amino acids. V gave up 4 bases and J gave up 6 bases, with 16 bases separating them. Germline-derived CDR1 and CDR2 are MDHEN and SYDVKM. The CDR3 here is CASSSLGGALNSPLHF. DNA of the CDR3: TGTGCCAGCAGTTCCCTAGGGGGGGCGCTTAATTCACCCCTCCACTTT.

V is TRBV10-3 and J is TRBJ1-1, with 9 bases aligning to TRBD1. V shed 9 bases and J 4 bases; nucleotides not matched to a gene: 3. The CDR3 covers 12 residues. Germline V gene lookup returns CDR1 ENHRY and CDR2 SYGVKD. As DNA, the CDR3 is TGTGCCATTGGGACAGGGCTCACTGAAGCTTTCTTT. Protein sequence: CAIGTGLTEAFF.

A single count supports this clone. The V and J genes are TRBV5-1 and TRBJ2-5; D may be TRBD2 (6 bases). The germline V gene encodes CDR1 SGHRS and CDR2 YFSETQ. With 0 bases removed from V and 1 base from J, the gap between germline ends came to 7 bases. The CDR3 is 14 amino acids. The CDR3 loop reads CASSLGGVQETQYF. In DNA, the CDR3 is TGCGCCAGCAGCTTGGGGGGGGTCCAAGAGACCCAGTACTTC.

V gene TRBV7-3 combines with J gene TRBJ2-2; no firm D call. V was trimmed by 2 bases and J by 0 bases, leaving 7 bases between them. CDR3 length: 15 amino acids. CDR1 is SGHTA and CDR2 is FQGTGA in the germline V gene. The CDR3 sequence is CASSLDITNTGELFF. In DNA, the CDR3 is TGTGCCAGCAGCTTAGACATAACGAACACCGGGGAGCTGTTTTTT.

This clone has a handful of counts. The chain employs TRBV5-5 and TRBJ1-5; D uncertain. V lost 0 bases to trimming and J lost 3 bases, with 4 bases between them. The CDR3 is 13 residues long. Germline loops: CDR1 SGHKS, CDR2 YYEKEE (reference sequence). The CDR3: CASSLEPNQPQHF. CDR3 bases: TGTGCCAGCAGCTTGGAGCCCAATCAGCCCCAGCATTTT.

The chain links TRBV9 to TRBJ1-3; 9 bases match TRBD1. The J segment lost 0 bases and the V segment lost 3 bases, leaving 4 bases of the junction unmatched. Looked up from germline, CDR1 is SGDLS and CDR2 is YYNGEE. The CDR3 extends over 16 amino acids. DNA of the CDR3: TGTGCCAGCAGCGGGCCGGGACAGGGCTCTGGAAACACCATATATTTT. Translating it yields CASSGPGQGSGNTIYF.

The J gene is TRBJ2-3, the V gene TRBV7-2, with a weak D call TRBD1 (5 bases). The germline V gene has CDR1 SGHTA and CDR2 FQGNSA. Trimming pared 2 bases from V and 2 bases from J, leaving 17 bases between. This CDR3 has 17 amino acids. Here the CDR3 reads CASSLIARVRLTDTQYF. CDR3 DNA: TGTGCCAGCAGCTTAATTGCCAGGGTTAGACTCACAGATACGCAGTATTTT.

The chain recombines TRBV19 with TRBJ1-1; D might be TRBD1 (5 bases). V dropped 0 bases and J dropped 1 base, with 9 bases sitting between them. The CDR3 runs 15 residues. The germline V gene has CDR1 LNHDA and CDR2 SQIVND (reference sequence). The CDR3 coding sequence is TGTGCCAGTAGTATAGATCAGGGCAGGAACACTGAAGCTTTCTTT. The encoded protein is CASSIDQGRNTEAFF.

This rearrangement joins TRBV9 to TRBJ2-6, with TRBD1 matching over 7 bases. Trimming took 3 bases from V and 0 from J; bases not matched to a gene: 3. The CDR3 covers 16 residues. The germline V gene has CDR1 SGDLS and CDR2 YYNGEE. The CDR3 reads CASSEGQHSGANVLTF. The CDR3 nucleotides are TGTGCCAGCAGCGAGGGACAGCACTCTGGGGCCAACGTCCTGACTTTC.

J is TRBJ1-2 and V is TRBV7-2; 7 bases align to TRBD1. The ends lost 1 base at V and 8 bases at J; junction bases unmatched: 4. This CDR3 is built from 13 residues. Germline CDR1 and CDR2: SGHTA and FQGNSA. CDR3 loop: CASSLGQGGGYTF. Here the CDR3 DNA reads TGTGCCAGCAGCTTAGGACAGGGCGGAGGCTACACCTTC.